These T cell receptor beta chains were read from a single sample in a study of shared clonotypes between healthy human individuals. Method: immunoSEQ multiplex PCR; TCRdb's copy keeps in-frame clones and lacks some. In the table there are some 2,100,000 clones, approximately 95% of which are singletons. The sequenced sample consisted of naive CD4+ T cells sorted from blood. The receptors come from a man aged 18 to 30 in good health. Both conserved end residues are trimmed from each CDR3. Each record gives: J gene, V gene, CDR3 protein.

TRBJ2-3 TRBV5-1 ASSLAPSGGSTDTQY
TRBJ1-6 TRBV27 ASSLYGSLNSPLH
TRBJ1-3 TRBV7-9 ASSPATGAVSGNTIY
TRBJ2-1 TRBV7-2 ASSLVAGFYNEQF
TRBJ1-2 TRBV28 ASSLRSYGYT
TRBJ1-2 TRBV5-4 ASSRTGEYGYT
TRBJ1-3 TRBV6-5 ASRRGNSGNTIY
TRBJ2-3 TRBV30 ASQGARTDTQY
TRBJ2-3 TRBV2 ASSGDTRTDTQY
TRBJ1-6 TRBV6-1 ASSDPGLPLH
TRBJ2-2 TRBV28 ASSPYWTPNTGELF
TRBJ1-5 TRBV28 ASSLWDIYSNQPQH
TRBJ1-2 TRBV6-1 ASSGASRDGSYGYT
TRBJ1-5 TRBV5-1 ASSPSEWDRDQPQH
TRBJ1-6 TRBV27 ASSFRGVDSPLH
TRBJ1-1 TRBV29-1 SSRPGGLNTEAF
TRBJ1-4 TRBV6-6 ASGKQGREKLF
TRBJ2-7 TRBV6-6 ASTFPGVYEQY
TRBJ1-2 TRBV19 ASKKKDRFVDGYT
TRBJ1-2 TRBV4-3 ASSQVKGGNYGYT
TRBJ1-1 TRBV6-5 ASSYPGNTEAF